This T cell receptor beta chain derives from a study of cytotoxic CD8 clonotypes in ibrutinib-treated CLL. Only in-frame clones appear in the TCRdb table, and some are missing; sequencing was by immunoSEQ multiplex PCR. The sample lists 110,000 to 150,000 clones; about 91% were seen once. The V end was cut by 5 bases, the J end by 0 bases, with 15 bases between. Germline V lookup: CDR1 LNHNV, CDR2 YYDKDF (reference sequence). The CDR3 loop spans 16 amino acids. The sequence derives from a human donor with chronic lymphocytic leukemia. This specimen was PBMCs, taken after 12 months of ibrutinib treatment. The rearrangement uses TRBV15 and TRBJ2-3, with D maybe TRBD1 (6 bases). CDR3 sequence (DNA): TGTGCCACCAGCGCCTCTGGGACATCTAGCACAGATACGCAGTATTTT. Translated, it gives CATSASGTSSTDTQYF.